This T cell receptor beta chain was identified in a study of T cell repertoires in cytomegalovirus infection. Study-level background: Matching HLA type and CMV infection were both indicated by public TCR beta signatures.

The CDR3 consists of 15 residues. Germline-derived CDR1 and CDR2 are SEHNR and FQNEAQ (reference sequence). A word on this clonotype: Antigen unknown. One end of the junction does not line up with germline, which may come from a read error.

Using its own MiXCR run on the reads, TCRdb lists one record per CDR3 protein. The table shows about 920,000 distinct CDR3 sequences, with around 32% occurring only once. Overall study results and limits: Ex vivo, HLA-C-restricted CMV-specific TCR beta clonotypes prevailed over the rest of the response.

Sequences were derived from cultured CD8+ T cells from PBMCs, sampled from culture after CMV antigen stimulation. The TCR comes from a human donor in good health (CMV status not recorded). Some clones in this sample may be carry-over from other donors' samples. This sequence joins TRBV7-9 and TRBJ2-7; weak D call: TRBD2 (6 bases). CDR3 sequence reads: CVSSFGGVPSYEQYF. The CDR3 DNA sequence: TGTGTCAGCAGCTTCGGGGGAGTCCCCTCCTACGAGCAGTACTTC.